This T cell receptor beta chain came from a study of Graves' ophthalmopathy and Graves' hyperthyroidism. In this cohort, patients with other autoimmune diseases, uncontrolled infections, pregnancy or lactation were excluded. The table lists this clonotype with many counts. RNA transcripts were the template, and TCR beta CDR3 regions were amplified from them. Second-round multiplex PCR came after a first-round RT-PCR that employed HTBI primers. TCRdb re-analysed the multiplex PCR reads in MiXCR, keeping a single row per CDR3 protein. This sample has around 470,000 distinct CDR3 sequences, with 13% to 15% found just once. The CDR3 has 13 residues. Trimming removed 0 bases from V and 7 bases from J, with 11 bases in between. CDR1 is SGDLS and CDR2 is YYNGEE in the germline V gene.

The chain combines TRBV9 with TRBJ2-7, with D perhaps being TRBD1 or TRBD2 (5 bases each). This receptor was identified in a woman aged 25 to 39 with Graves' ophthalmopathy. Material for sequencing was blood. The CDR3 sequence: CASSVDLEGEQYF. DNA of the CDR3: TGTGCCAGCAGCGTAGATCTTGAGGGGGAGCAGTACTTC.